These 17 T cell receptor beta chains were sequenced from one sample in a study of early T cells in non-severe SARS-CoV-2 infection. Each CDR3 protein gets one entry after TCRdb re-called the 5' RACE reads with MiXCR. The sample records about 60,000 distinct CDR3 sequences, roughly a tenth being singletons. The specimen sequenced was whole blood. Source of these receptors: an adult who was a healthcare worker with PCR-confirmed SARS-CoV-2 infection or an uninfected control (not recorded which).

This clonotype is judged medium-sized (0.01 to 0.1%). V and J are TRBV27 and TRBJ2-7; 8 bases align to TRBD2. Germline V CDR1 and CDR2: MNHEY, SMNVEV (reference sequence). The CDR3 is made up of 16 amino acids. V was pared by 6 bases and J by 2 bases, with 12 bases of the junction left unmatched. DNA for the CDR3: TGTGCCAGCAGCGAAATCACTAGCGGTCCGACCTACGAGCAGTACTTC. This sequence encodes CASSEITSGPTYEQYF.

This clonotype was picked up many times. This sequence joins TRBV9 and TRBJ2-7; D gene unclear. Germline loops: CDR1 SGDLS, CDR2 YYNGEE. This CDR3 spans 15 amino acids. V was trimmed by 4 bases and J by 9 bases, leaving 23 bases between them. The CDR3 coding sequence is TGTGCCAGCAGCCAGGTTGGCGAGGCGACGGCCGTGCAGTACTTC. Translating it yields CASSQVGEATAVQYF.

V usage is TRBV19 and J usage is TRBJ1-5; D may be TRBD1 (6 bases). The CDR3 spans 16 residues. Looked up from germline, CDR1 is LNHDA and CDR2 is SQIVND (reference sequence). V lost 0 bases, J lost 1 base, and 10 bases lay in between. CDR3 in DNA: TGTGCCAGTAGTATAGAGGGGGCTTGGAGCAATCAGCCCCAGCATTTT. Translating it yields CASSIEGAWSNQPQHF. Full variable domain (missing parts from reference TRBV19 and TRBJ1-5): DGGITQSPKYLFRKEGQNVTLSCEQNLNHDAMYWYRQDPGQGLRLIYYSQIVNDFQKGDIAEGYSVSREKKESFPLTVTSAQKNPTAFYLCASSIEGAWSNQPQHFGDGTRLSIL.

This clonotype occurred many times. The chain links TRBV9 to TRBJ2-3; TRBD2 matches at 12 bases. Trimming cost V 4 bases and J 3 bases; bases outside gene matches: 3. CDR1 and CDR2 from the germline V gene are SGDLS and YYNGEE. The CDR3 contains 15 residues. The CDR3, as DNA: TGTGCCAGCAGCCTAGCGGGAGGGACAACAGATACGCAGTATTTT. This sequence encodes CASSLAGGTTDTQYF.

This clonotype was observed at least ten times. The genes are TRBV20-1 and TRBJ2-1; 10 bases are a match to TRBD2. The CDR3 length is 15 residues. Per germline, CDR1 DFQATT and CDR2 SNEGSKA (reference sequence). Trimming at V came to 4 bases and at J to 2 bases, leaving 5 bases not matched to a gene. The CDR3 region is CSAIASGSTYNEQFF. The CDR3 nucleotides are TGCAGTGCTATTGCTAGCGGGAGTACCTACAATGAGCAGTTCTTC.

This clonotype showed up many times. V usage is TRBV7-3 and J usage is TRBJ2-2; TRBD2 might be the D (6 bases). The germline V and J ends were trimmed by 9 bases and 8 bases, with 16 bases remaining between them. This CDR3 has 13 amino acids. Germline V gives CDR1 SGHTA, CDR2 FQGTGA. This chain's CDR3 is CASRLVPEGELFF. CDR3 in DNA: TGTGCCAGTAGACTAGTACCAGAAGGGGAGCTGTTTTTT.

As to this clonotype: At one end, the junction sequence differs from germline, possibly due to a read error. The CDR3, as DNA: TGTGCCGGCCAGCGGGACCCATACATTGAGCAGTTCTTC. It encodes CAGQRDPYIEQFF. The rearrangement uses TRBV6-2 or TRBV6-3 and TRBJ2-1; 7 bases agree with TRBD2. Germline CDR1 and CDR2: MNHEY and SVGEGT. The CDR3 totals 13 residues.

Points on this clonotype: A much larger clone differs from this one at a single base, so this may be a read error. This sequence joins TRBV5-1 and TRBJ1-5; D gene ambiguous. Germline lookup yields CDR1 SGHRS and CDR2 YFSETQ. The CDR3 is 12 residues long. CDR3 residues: CTSSAYNQPQHF. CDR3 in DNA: TGCACCAGCAGCGCCTACAATCAGCCCCAGCATTTT.

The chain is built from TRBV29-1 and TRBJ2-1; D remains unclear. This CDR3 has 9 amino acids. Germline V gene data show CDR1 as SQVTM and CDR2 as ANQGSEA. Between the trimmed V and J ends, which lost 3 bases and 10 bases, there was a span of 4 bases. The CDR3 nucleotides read TGCAGCGTTGAGAACGAGCAGTTCTTC. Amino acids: CSVENEQFF.

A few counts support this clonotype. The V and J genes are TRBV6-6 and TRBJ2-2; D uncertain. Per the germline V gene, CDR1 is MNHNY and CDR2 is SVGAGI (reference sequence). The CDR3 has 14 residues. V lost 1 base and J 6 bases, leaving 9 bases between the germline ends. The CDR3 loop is CASSYLDEAGELFF. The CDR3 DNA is TGTGCCAGCAGTTACTTAGACGAGGCCGGGGAGCTGTTTTTT.

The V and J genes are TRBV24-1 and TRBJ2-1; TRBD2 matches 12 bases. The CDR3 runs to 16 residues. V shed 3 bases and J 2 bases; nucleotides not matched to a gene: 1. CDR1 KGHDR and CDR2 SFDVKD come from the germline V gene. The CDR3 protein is CATSDPSGRAYNEQFF. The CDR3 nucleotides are TGTGCCACCAGTGATCCTAGCGGGAGGGCCTACAATGAGCAGTTCTTC.

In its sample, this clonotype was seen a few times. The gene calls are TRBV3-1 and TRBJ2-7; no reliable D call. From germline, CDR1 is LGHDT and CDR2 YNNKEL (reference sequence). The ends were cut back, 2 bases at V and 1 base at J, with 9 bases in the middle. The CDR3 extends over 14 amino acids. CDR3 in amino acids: CASSQFLGSYEQYF. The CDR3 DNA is TGTGCCAGCAGCCAATTCCTAGGTTCCTACGAGCAGTACTTC.

DNA of the CDR3: TGCAGTGCTAAGACTAGCGGGAGGTCTGACTACAATGAGCAGTTCTTC. This sequence encodes CSAKTSGRSDYNEQFF. The gene calls are TRBV20-1 and TRBJ2-1; 13 positions match TRBD2. V was clipped by 4 bases and J by 3 bases; unmatched bases: 6. This CDR3 region has 16 residues. CDR1 is DFQATT, CDR2 SNEGSKA, per germline (reference sequence).

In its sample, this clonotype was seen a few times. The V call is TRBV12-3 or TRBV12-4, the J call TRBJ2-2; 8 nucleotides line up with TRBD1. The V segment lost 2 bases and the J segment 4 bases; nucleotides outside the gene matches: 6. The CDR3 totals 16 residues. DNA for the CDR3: TGTGCCAGCAGTTTAATCCAGGGGGCTAGCACCGGGGAGCTGTTTTTT. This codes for CASSLIQGASTGELFF.

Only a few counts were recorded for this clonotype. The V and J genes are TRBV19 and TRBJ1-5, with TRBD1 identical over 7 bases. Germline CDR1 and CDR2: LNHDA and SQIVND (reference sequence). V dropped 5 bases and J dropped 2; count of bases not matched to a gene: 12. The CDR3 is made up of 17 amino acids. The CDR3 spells CASSPRQGPSGNQPQHF. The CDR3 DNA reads TGTGCCAGTAGTCCCCGACAGGGTCCGAGTGGCAATCAGCCCCAGCATTTT.

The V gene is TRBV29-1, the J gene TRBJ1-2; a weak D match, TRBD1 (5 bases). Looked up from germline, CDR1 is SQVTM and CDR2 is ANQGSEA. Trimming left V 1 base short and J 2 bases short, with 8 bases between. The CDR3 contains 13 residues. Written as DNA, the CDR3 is TGCAGCGTTGAAGGGGACGCGAACTATGGCTACACCTTC. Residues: CSVEGDANYGYTF.

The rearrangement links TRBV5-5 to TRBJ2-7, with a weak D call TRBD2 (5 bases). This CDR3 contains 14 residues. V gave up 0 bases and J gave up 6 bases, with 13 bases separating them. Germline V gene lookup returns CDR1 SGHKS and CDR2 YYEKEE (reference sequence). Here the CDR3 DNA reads TGTGCCAGCAGCTTGGATCTAGCAAACGGCGAGCAGTACTTC. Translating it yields CASSLDLANGEQYF.